Below are 14 T cell receptor beta chains sequenced from a single sample in a study of identical twins. MiXCR was run by TCRdb on the 5' RACE reads, yielding one entry per CDR3 protein. The table shows about 690,000 distinct CDR3 sequences, with roughly 20% occurring only once. These sequences were also reported in another study, on T cells expressing NK-cell markers.

Material: PBMCs. The receptors here all came from a woman aged 18-35 years in good health.

V is TRBV4-3 and J is TRBJ2-1; no definite D call. CDR1 and CDR2 from the germline V gene are LGHNA and YSLEER. This CDR3 comprises 14 residues. Trimming removed 1 base from V and 4 bases from J, with 8 bases in between. The chain's CDR3 is CASSQAGEYNEQFF. In DNA, the CDR3 is TGCGCCAGCAGCCAAGCAGGAGAATACAATGAGCAGTTCTTC.

This clonotype was seen ten or more times. CDR3 nucleotide sequence: TGTGCCAGTAGTACCCTAGCGGGAGTGTCTTGGGAGCAGTACTTC. Its translation is CASSTLAGVSWEQYF. The rearrangement joins TRBV19 to TRBJ2-7; TRBD2 matches at 10 bases. The CDR3 totals 15 residues. In germline, CDR1 is LNHDA, CDR2 SQIVND (reference sequence). Trimming removed 4 bases from V and 7 bases from J; junction bases left unmatched: 10. Full variable domain (rest looked up from reference TRBV19 and TRBJ2-7): DGGITQSPKYLFRKEGQNVTLSCEQNLNHDAMYWYRQDPGQGLRLIYYSQIVNDFQKGDIAEGYSVSREKKESFPLTVTSAQKNPTAFYLCASSTLAGVSWEQYFGPGTRLTVT.

V usage is TRBV6-2 or TRBV6-3 and J usage is TRBJ2-1, with 9 positions matching TRBD2. The J segment lost 7 bases and the V segment lost 5 bases, leaving 6 bases of the junction unmatched. From germline, CDR1 is MNHEY and CDR2 SVGEGT. The CDR3 extends over 14 amino acids. The CDR3 DNA reads as TGTGCCAGCAGTAAGACTAGCGGAGAGAATGAGCAGTTCTTC. The encoded protein is CASSKTSGENEQFF.

In its sample, this clonotype was seen many times. The chain employs TRBV20-1 and TRBJ2-1; a weak D match, TRBD1 (5 bases). This CDR3 has 14 amino acids. Germline CDR1 DFQATT, CDR2 SNEGSKA (reference sequence). V was trimmed by 4 bases and J by 1 base, leaving 11 bases between them. CDR3: CSATTGVSYNEQFF. The DNA of the CDR3 is TGCAGTGCTACAACAGGAGTTTCCTACAATGAGCAGTTCTTC.

This clonotype was recorded once. V gene TRBV20-1 combines with J gene TRBJ1-5, with D possibly TRBD1 on 5 matching bases. Trimming took off 3 bases at V and 1 base at J, with 7 bases between the two ends. The CDR3 is 13 residues long. Per the germline V gene, CDR1 is DFQATT and CDR2 is SNEGSKA (reference sequence). CDR3 coding DNA: TGCAGTGCTAGCAGGGCGAGCAATCAGCCCCAGCATTTT. Its protein product is CSASRASNQPQHF.

V gene TRBV5-1 combines with J gene TRBJ2-1, with D perhaps matching TRBD1 (7 bases). This CDR3 is 15 amino acids long. CDR1 and CDR2 (germline): SGHRS, YFSETQ. V lost 4 bases, J lost 3 bases, and 14 bases lay in between. For the CDR3, the DNA is TGCGCCAGCAGCCTGGGGGGACAGATCTACAATGAGCAGTTCTTC. This gives the protein CASSLGGQIYNEQFF.

The chain links TRBV13 to TRBJ1-2; a weak D match, TRBD1 (5 bases). Trimming removed 1 base from V and 8 bases from J, with 14 bases in between. The CDR3 length is 14 residues. Germline CDR1 PRHDT, CDR2 FYEKMQ (reference sequence). CDR3 sequence: CASSLEQAIGGYTF. The CDR3, as DNA: TGTGCCAGCAGCTTAGAACAGGCGATAGGCGGCTACACCTTC.

The table lists this clonotype with many counts. V gene TRBV6-1 combines with J gene TRBJ2-2, with 7 nucleotides matching TRBD2. V lost 7 bases to trimming and J lost 5 bases; unmatched junction nucleotides: 13. The CDR3 runs 16 residues. Germline lookup yields CDR1 MNHNS and CDR2 SASEGT. CDR3 DNA sequence: TGTGCCAGCACCAAGGGAGGTAGCGGGTATACCGGGGAGCTGTTTTTT. Translation gives CASTKGGSGYTGELFF.

This clonotype was seen only a few times. The chain links TRBV18 to TRBJ1-1, with D possibly TRBD1 on 5 matching bases. The CDR3 is 13 residues long. From germline, CDR1 is KGHSH and CDR2 LQKENI. V gave up 6 bases and J gave up 3 bases, with 11 bases separating them. The CDR3 region is CASSGGGDTEAFF. Here the CDR3 DNA reads TGTGCCAGCTCCGGGGGGGGTGACACTGAAGCTTTCTTT.

This clonotype was picked up many times. The chain recombines TRBV5-6 with TRBJ2-5; no clear D gene. The CDR3 is made up of 14 amino acids. V was pared by 4 bases and J by 1 base, with 11 bases between. Germline V gene lookup returns CDR1 SGHDT and CDR2 YYEEEE. CDR3 residues: CASSRRQTQETQYF. The CDR3 nucleotides are TGTGCCAGCAGCAGACGCCAAACCCAAGAGACCCAGTACTTC.

In this sample, this clonotype turned up a few times. The chain joins TRBV12-3 or TRBV12-4 to TRBJ1-4; D is undetermined. The CDR3 contains 14 residues. V lost 5 bases and J lost 5, with 12 bases in between. The CDR3 sequence is CASSLGYGNEKLFF. CDR3 nucleotides: TGTGCCAGCAGTCTGGGATACGGAAATGAAAAACTGTTTTTT.

The chain uses TRBV10-3 and TRBJ1-1; the match to TRBD1 covers 10 bases. From germline, CDR1 is ENHRY and CDR2 SYGVKD. CDR3 length: 16 residues. The V gene end was trimmed by 8 bases and the J gene end by 3 bases; junction bases not matched to a gene: 12. The CDR3 sequence is CAIWHGQGVGDTEAFF. The CDR3 DNA is TGTGCCATCTGGCATGGACAGGGGGTTGGGGACACTGAAGCTTTCTTT.

This rearrangement joins TRBV21-1 to TRBJ2-3; the table calls TRBD2, which could not be checked here. TRBV21-1 is a pseudogene. This CDR3 comprises 16 residues. The CDR3 is CASSRGLAGRTDTQYF. CDR3 nucleotides: TGTGCCAGCAGCAGAGGACTAGCGGGACGCACAGATACGCAGTATTTT.

This clonotype has only a few counts. This sequence joins TRBV11-2 and TRBJ1-5, with D perhaps TRBD1 (6 bases). The CDR3 covers 14 residues. The germline V gene has CDR1 SGHAT and CDR2 FQNNGV. Deletions cut 5 bases from V and 0 bases from J, with 8 bases between. The CDR3 reads CASSPDSSNQPQHF. The CDR3 bases are TGTGCCAGCAGCCCGGACAGTAGCAATCAGCCCCAGCATTTT.